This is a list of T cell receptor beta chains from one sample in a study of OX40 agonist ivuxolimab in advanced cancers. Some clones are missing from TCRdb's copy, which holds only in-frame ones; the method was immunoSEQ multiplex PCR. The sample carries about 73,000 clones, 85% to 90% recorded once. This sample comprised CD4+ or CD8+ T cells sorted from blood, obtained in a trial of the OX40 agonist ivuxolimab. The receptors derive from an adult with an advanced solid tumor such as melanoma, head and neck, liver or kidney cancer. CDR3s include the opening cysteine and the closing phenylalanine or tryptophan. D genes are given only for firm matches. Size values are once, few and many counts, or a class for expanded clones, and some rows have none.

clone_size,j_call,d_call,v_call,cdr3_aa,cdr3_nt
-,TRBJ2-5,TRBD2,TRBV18,CASSPGGEGKTQYF,TGTGCCAGCTCACCTGGAGGGGAGGGAAAGACCCAGTACTTC
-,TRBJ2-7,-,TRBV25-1,CASSGPQPRHEQYF,TGTGCCAGCAGTGGACCACAGCCCCGCCACGAGCAGTACTTC
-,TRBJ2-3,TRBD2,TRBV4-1,CASSQEGGTQSTDTQYF,TGCGCCAGCAGCCAAGAGGGGGGGACCCAAAGCACAGATACGCAGTATTTT
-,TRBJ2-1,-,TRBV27,CASSSETSYNEQFF,TGTGCCAGCAGTTCGGAGACTAGCTACAATGAGCAGTTCTTC
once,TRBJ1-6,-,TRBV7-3,CASSLEGRWNSPLHF,TGTGCCAGCAGCTTAGAGGGGCGGTGGAATTCACCCCTCCACTTT
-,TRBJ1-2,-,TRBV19,CASSIGWGDYGYTF,TGTGCCAGTAGTATAGGGTGGGGAGACTATGGCTACACCTTC
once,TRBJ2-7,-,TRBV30,CAWTQSGYSYEQYF,TGTGCCTGGACCCAGTCGGGGTACTCCTACGAGCAGTACTTC
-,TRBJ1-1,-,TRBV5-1,CASSPAGANAEAFF,TGCGCCAGCAGCCCAGCGGGCGCGAATGCTGAAGCTTTCTTT
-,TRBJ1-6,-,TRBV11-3,CASSPSYRASHF,TGTGCCAGCAGCCCCAGCTACCGGGCATCCCACTTT
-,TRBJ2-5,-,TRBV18,CASSPLTGISETQYF,TGTGCCAGCTCACCATTGACGGGGATCTCGGAGACCCAGTACTTC
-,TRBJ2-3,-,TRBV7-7,CASSLRGVATDTQYF,TGTGCTAGCAGCTTAAGAGGTGTAGCCACAGATACGCAGTATTTT
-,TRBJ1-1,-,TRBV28,CASTSDRPEAFF,TGTGCCAGCACCTCGGACAGACCTGAAGCTTTCTTT
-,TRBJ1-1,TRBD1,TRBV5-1,CASSLIGGQTEAFF,TGCGCCAGCAGCTTGATAGGGGGCCAAACTGAAGCTTTCTTT
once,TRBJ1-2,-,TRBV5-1,CASSLGVKGYTF,TGCGCCAGCAGCTTGGGGGTGAAGGGCTACACCTTC
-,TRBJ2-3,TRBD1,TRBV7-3,CASSLRTGTDTQYF,TGTGCCAGCAGCTTAAGGACAGGTACAGATACGCAGTATTTT
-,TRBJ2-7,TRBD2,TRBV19,CASSIRLAGPTLRSEQYF,TGTGCCAGTAGTATCCGACTAGCGGGACCAACCCTGAGATCCGAGCAGTACTTC
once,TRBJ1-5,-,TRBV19,CASSIMGQPQHF,TGTGCCAGTAGTATCATGGGTCAGCCCCAGCATTTT
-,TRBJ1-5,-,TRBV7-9,CASSLPDQPQHF,TGTGCCAGCAGCTTACCTGATCAGCCCCAGCATTTT
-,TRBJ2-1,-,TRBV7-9,CASGSFNEQFF,TGTGCCAGCGGGAGTTTCAATGAGCAGTTCTTC
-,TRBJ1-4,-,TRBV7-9,CASSRGTPISTNEKLFF,TGTGCCAGCAGCCGCGGGACACCCATTTCAACTAATGAAAAACTGTTTTTT
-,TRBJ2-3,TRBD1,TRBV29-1,CSIPYASGQGGDTQYF,TGCAGCATCCCCTATGCGTCGGGACAGGGGGGGGATACGCAGTATTTT
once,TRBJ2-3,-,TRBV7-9,CASSPTGTDTQYF,TGTGCCAGCAGCCCGACTGGCACAGATACGCAGTATTTT